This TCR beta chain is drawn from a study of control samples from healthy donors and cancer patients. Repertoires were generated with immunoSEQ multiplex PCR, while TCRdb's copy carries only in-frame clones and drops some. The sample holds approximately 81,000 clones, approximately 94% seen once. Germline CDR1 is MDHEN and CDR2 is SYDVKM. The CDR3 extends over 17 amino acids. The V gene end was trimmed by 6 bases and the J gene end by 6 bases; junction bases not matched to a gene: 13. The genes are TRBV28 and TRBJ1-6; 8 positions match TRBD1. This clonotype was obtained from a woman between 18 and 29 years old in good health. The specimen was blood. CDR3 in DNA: TGTGCCAGCAGGCGAGACAGGGGAAGCGTTCGTAATTCACCCCTCCACTTT. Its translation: CASRRDRGSVRNSPLHF.